This T cell receptor (beta chain) was profiled in a study of T cell responses to AZD1222 COVID-19 vaccine. Study findings and constraints: In all cases, repertoires were sampled only after the peak T cell response.

Clones were sequenced by immunoSEQ multiplex PCR, and TCRdb holds only the in-frame ones, with some missing. The sample lists fewer than 150,000 clones, about 85% occurring once. V gave up 4 bases and J gave up 4 bases, with 11 bases separating them. This CDR3 spans 14 amino acids. The V gene's germline CDR1 is LNHDA and CDR2 SQIVND (reference sequence). Regarding this clone: Its target is not known.

This clonotype was obtained from an adult in good health. The specimen was peripheral blood, collected on day 0 of AZD1222 vaccination. This chain links TRBV19 with TRBJ2-1; possibly TRBD2 for D (6 bases). CDR3 amino acids: CASSKEGSYNEQFF. As DNA, the CDR3 is TGTGCCAGTAGTAAGGAGGGGTCGTACAATGAGCAGTTCTTC.